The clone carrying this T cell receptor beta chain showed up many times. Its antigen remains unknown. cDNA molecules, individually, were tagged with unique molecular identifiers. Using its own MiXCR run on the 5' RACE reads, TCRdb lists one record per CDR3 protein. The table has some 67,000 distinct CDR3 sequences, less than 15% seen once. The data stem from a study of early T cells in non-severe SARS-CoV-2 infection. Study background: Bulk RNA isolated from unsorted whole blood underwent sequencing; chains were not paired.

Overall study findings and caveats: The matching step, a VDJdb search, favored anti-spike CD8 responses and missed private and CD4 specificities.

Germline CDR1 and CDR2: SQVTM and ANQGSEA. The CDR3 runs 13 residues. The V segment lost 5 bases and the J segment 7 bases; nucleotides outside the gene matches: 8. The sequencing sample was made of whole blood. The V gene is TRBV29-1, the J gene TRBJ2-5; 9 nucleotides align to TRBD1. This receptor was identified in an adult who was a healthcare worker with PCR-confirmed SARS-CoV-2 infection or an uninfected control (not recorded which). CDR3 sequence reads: CSVLTGGAGTQYF. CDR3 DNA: TGCAGCGTTCTTACAGGGGGCGCAGGGACCCAGTACTTC.